A selection of T cell receptor beta chains follows, all from one sample in a study of spatial heterogeneity in lung cancer. MiXCR was run by TCRdb on the 5' RACE reads, yielding one entry per CDR3 protein. The table has approximately 9,200 distinct CDR3 sequences, around 5.1% seen once. This specimen was lung tumor tissue, taken at surgery. Receptors were obtained from a female donor with early-stage non-small cell lung cancer. Each CDR3 is given with its conserved first and last residue. Each record gives: clone size, J gene, D gene, V gene, CDR3 protein, CDR3 DNA. D genes are given only for firm matches. Size values are once, few and many counts, or a class for expanded clones, and some rows have none.

-	TRBJ2-7	TRBD1	TRBV25-1	CARSERDRNAYEQYF	TGTGCCAGAAGTGAAAGGGACAGGAACGCCTACGAGCAGTACTTC
medium-sized	TRBJ2-3	-	TRBV18	CASSPPSTDTQYF	TGTGCCAGCTCACCACCTAGCACAGATACGCAGTATTTT
many	TRBJ2-7	-	TRBV7-3	CASSRERRGEQYF	TGTGCCAGCAGCCGTGAGCGGAGAGGCGAGCAGTACTTC
many	TRBJ2-5	-	TRBV5-4	CASSLPGGEQETQYF	TGTGCCAGCAGCTTGCCCGGAGGCGAACAAGAGACCCAGTACTTC
many	TRBJ1-6	-	TRBV6-5	CASSYGVRVTSPLHF	TGTGCCAGCAGTTACGGTGTCAGGGTCACTTCACCCCTCCACTTT
-	TRBJ2-7	TRBD2	TRBV2	CASRAGLAYEQYF	TGTGCCAGCCGGGCGGGACTAGCATACGAGCAGTACTTC
medium-sized	TRBJ1-1	-	TRBV7-9	CASSLVLPSSTEAFF	TGTGCCAGCAGCTTAGTCCTCCCTAGTAGCACTGAAGCTTTCTTT
many	TRBJ2-3	-	TRBV7-9	CASSLNQLPDTQYF	TGTGCCAGCAGCTTAAACCAGCTACCAGATACGCAGTATTTT
many	TRBJ2-4	TRBD1	TRBV3-1	CASSQRQGVVNIQYF	TGTGCCAGCAGCCAAAGGCAGGGGGTTGTGAACATTCAGTACTTC
-	TRBJ1-4	TRBD1	TRBV2	CASSARQGYNEKLFF	TGTGCCAGCAGTGCCCGACAGGGGTATAATGAAAAACTGTTTTTT
few	TRBJ2-3	-	TRBV10-1	CASSPPGVSDTQYF	TGCGCCAGCAGTCCTCCAGGGGTCAGCGATACGCAGTATTTT
many	TRBJ2-1	-	TRBV11-2	CASSLGSRYNEQFF	TGTGCCAGCAGCTTAGGTAGTAGATACAATGAGCAGTTCTTC
many	TRBJ1-1	-	TRBV7-8	CASSTGLTNTEAFF	TGTGCCAGCAGCACCGGACTTACGAACACTGAAGCTTTCTTT
many	TRBJ1-1	-	TRBV29-1	CSVDEYTEAFF	TGCAGCGTTGATGAGTACACTGAAGCTTTCTTT
many	TRBJ1-3	-	TRBV6-1	CASSGQSGNTIYF	TGTGCCAGCAGTGGACAGTCTGGAAACACCATATATTTT
medium-sized	TRBJ2-5	-	TRBV7-2	CASSPGLGGYETQYF	TGTGCCAGCAGCCCAGGACTCGGCGGGTACGAGACCCAGTACTTC
many	TRBJ2-1	TRBD2	TRBV2	CAITATEREGLFNEQFF	TGTGCCATCACTGCTACTGAGCGGGAGGGCCTGTTCAATGAGCAGTTCTTC
medium-sized	TRBJ1-1	-	TRBV29-1	CSFRGGTEAFF	TGCAGCTTTCGGGGAGGGACTGAAGCTTTCTTT
many	TRBJ1-2	-	TRBV12-3/TRBV12-4	CASSFSSNYGYTF	TGTGCCAGCAGTTTCTCTTCGAACTATGGCTACACCTTC
many	TRBJ1-6	-	TRBV7-9	CASSPLSDGSPLHF	TGTGCCAGCAGCCCTCTCTCGGACGGATCACCCCTCCACTTT
many	TRBJ1-2	-	TRBV6-6	CASSFTGESYGYTF	TGTGCCAGCAGCTTTACGGGGGAGAGCTATGGCTACACCTTC
-	TRBJ2-7	-	TRBV6-6	CDSSPPGIGEKYF	TGTGACAGCAGCCCTCCAGGGATCGGCGAGAAGTACTTC
many	TRBJ2-1	TRBD2	TRBV30	CAWWRPGTSAKGVYNEQFF	TGTGCCTGGTGGCGTCCCGGGACTAGCGCCAAAGGGGTCTACAATGAGCAGTTCTTC
many	TRBJ2-2	-	TRBV12-3/TRBV12-4	CASSRQVIPGELFF	TGTGCCAGCAGTAGACAGGTTATCCCCGGGGAGCTGTTTTTT
medium-sized	TRBJ2-2	TRBD1	TRBV28	CASSLPSDRASGELFF	TGTGCCAGCAGTCTCCCCTCCGACAGGGCTAGCGGGGAGCTGTTTTTT
many	TRBJ2-7	-	TRBV29-1	CSVEDLGGSGEQYF	TGCAGCGTTGAAGATCTCGGCGGATCGGGCGAGCAGTACTTC
many	TRBJ2-7	-	TRBV7-8	CASTMSTLARSYEQYF	TGTGCCAGCACCATGAGCACCCTAGCGCGTTCCTACGAGCAGTACTTC
medium-sized	TRBJ1-5	-	TRBV18	CASSSTRSGAESQHF	TGTGCCAGCTCTTCCACACGGAGCGGAGCCGAGTCCCAGCATTTT
few	TRBJ2-1	-	TRBV28	CASSFPEQFF	TGTGCCAGCAGTTTCCCTGAGCAGTTCTTC
medium-sized	TRBJ2-3	TRBD2	TRBV4-2	CASSQDAVSGGGYTQYF	TGTGCCAGCAGCCAAGATGCCGTCAGCGGCGGGGGGTATACGCAGTATTTT
-	TRBJ2-5	TRBD2	TRBV5-6	CASSSGGRETQYF	TGTGCCAGCAGTTCGGGAGGGAGAGAGACCCAGTACTTC
many	TRBJ1-1	TRBD1	TRBV6-5	CASSYLTGPNTEAFF	TGTGCCAGCAGTTACCTGACAGGGCCGAACACTGAAGCTTTCTTT
-	TRBJ1-5	-	TRBV7-8	CASSFSGGNQPQHF	TGTGCCAGCAGCTTTTCAGGAGGCAATCAGCCCCAGCATTTT
many	TRBJ1-1	-	TRBV7-2	CASSRLQKNTEAFF	TGTGCCAGCAGTCGTCTCCAGAAAAACACTGAAGCTTTCTTT
few	TRBJ1-5	TRBD1	TRBV20-1	CSARMTGNQPQHF	TGCAGTGCTAGAATGACAGGGAATCAGCCCCAGCATTTT
many	TRBJ1-5	-	TRBV5-1	CASSLDAGVDQPQHF	TGCGCCAGCAGCTTGGATGCAGGGGTGGATCAGCCCCAGCATTTT
many	TRBJ2-1	TRBD1	TRBV11-2	CASSPDRESYNEQFF	TGTGCCAGCAGCCCAGACAGGGAGTCCTACAATGAGCAGTTCTTC
-	TRBJ1-4	TRBD1	TRBV15	CATSRGTGGCFF	TGTGCCACCAGCAGAGGGACAGGGGGCTGTTTTTTT
many	TRBJ2-5	-	TRBV27	CASSFAVTKTQYF	TGTGCCAGCAGTTTTGCGGTCACGAAGACCCAGTACTTC
many	TRBJ2-5	-	TRBV6-5	CASSYEGRGETQYF	TGTGCCAGCAGTTACGAGGGTAGGGGAGAGACCCAGTACTTC
medium-sized	TRBJ1-1	-	TRBV20-1	CSANPNTEAFF	TGCAGTGCTAACCCGAACACTGAAGCTTTCTTT
many	TRBJ1-2	-	TRBV7-6	CASSLAQNYGYTF	TGTGCCAGCAGCTTAGCTCAGAACTATGGCTACACCTTC
few	TRBJ2-1	TRBD2	TRBV27	CASSLTSGSSEQFF	TGTGCCAGCAGTTTAACTAGCGGGAGCTCTGAGCAGTTCTTC
many	TRBJ2-1	-	TRBV6-2/TRBV6-3	CASGGGDLDNEQFF	TGTGCCAGCGGGGGCGGGGATCTTGACAATGAGCAGTTCTTC
many	TRBJ2-5	-	TRBV6-5	CASSNREQETQYF	TGTGCCAGCAGCAACCGGGAACAAGAGACCCAGTACTTC
many	TRBJ1-4	-	TRBV5-1	CASSLDTATNEKLFF	TGCGCCAGCAGCTTGGATACCGCAACTAATGAAAAACTGTTTTTT
many	TRBJ1-2	-	TRBV10-2	CASSDRGDGYTF	TGCGCCAGCAGTGATAGGGGCGATGGCTACACCTTC
many	TRBJ2-7	-	TRBV11-2	CASSLAQGMSYEQYF	TGTGCCAGCAGCTTAGCTCAGGGGATGTCCTACGAGCAGTACTTC
-	TRBJ2-3	TRBD2	TRBV4-2	CASSQQLAGTGTDTQYF	TGTGCCAGCAGCCAACAACTAGCGGGCACCGGGACAGATACGCAGTATTTT
medium-sized	TRBJ2-1	-	TRBV29-1	CSVQFRDGEQFF	TGCAGCGTCCAATTCAGGGACGGTGAGCAGTTCTTC
many	TRBJ2-3	TRBD1	TRBV10-3	CAISESGTGTPYF	TGTGCCATCAGTGAGTCTGGGACAGGGACGCCGTATTTT
few	TRBJ2-7	TRBD2	TRBV3-1	CATGGGREQYF	TGTGCCACGGGGGGAGGACGTGAGCAGTACTTC
many	TRBJ1-1	-	TRBV20-1	CSAGLQGSTEAFF	TGCAGTGCTGGCCTACAGGGTTCCACTGAAGCTTTCTTT
many	TRBJ2-1	-	TRBV10-1	CASSESGTREQFF	TGCGCCAGCAGTGAGTCGGGGACTCGCGAGCAGTTCTTC
many	TRBJ1-2	-	TRBV30	CAGLVNGYTF	TGTGCCGGTCTGGTGAATGGCTACACCTTC
many	TRBJ1-1	-	TRBV11-2	CASSPVGTEAFF	TGTGCCAGCAGCCCCGTGGGCACTGAAGCTTTCTTT
-	TRBJ2-1	-	TRBV6-2/TRBV6-3	CASGQRAGEQFF	TGTGCCAGCGGACAACGGGCCGGCGAGCAGTTCTTC
many	TRBJ2-1	-	TRBV10-2	CASRGQTHYNEQFF	TGCGCCAGCAGAGGTCAAACACATTACAATGAGCAGTTCTTC